A single sample gave rise to the 29 T cell receptor beta chains below, sequenced in a study of cytomegalovirus exposure and HLA in healthy donors. Primers: 60 Vbeta forward and 13 Jbeta reverse. Sequenced by immunoSEQ multiplex PCR; TCRdb stores in-frame clones only, minus some. The sample comprises 85,000 to 100,000 clones, more than 55% of which are singletons, and around 2% rests with the top ten. The sample was PBMCs. Receptors originate from a human donor in good health.

The chain combines TRBV13 with TRBJ1-2; D is uncertain. The CDR3 covers 12 residues. Germline CDR1 PRHDT, CDR2 FYEKMQ (reference sequence). Trimming removed 8 bases from V and 4 bases from J, with 11 bases in between. The CDR3 reads CASAPGSYGYTF. CDR3 nucleotide sequence: TGTGCCAGCGCGCCGGGTAGCTATGGCTACACCTTC.

This clone was seen only a few times. The V call is TRBV18, the J call TRBJ2-2; D is perhaps TRBD1 (5 bases). V was clipped by 2 bases and J by 3 bases, with 13 bases between them. Germline V gives CDR1 KGHSH, CDR2 LQKENI. CDR3 length: 16 residues. The CDR3 loop reads CASSPIAGRDTGELFF. The CDR3 DNA reads as TGTGCCAGCTCACCAATAGCAGGCAGGGACACCGGGGAGCTGTTTTTT.

The chain has TRBV6-1 and TRBJ1-5, with D tentatively TRBD1 (6 bases). The CDR3 runs 13 residues. Germline V gene lookup returns CDR1 MNHNS and CDR2 SASEGT. V was shortened by 6 bases and J by 11 bases, with 17 bases between the two germline ends. The CDR3 protein is CASRKNRDPAQHF. The CDR3 DNA sequence: TGTGCCAGCAGGAAAAACAGGGACCCGGCCCAGCATTTT.

This chain uses TRBV6-1 with TRBJ2-5; 8 bases agree with TRBD2. The germline CDR1 and CDR2 sequences are MNHNS and SASEGT. CDR3 length equals 13 residues. The V and J ends lost 6 bases and 8 bases, in that order; junction bases with no gene match: 8. In DNA, the CDR3 is TGTGCCAGCAGCCCGCTTCGGGAGGGAACCCAGTACTTC. It codes for CASSPLREGTQYF.

This clone occurred a few times. Here the CDR3 DNA reads TGTGCCAGCAGCTTAGGACAGGGGGCGACCGGGGAGCTGTTTTTT. As protein: CASSLGQGATGELFF. The genes are TRBV5-4 and TRBJ2-2; 11 nucleotides line up with TRBD1. Germline CDR1 and CDR2: SGHNT and YYREEE (reference sequence). After removal of 2 bases from V and 5 bases from J, the junction contained 2 bases not matched to a gene. The CDR3 extends over 15 amino acids.

This sequence joins TRBV30 and TRBJ1-5; no definite D call. Trimming removed 1 base at V and 9 bases at J, with 13 bases between. The CDR3 extends over 13 amino acids. In germline, CDR1 is GTSNPN, CDR2 SVGIG (reference sequence). CDR3 DNA sequence: TGTGCCTGGAGTGGTCTTCCCGCGGGGCCCCAGCATTTT. It is translated as CAWSGLPAGPQHF.

The chain joins TRBV29-1 to TRBJ2-5; 7 nucleotides line up with TRBD1. The V and J ends lost 3 bases and 11 bases, in that order; junction bases with no gene match: 9. Germline lookup yields CDR1 SQVTM and CDR2 ANQGSEA. This CDR3 is 12 amino acids long. The CDR3 loop is CSVEMTGWEQYF. CDR3 coding DNA: TGCAGCGTTGAGATGACAGGGTGGGAGCAGTACTTC.

The rearrangement uses TRBV5-6 and TRBJ2-2; D may be TRBD1 (6 bases). From germline, CDR1 is SGHDT and CDR2 YYEEEE. Trimming took 2 bases from V and 4 from J, leaving 15 bases between them. The CDR3 is 16 residues long. The CDR3 region has the DNA TGTGCCAGCAGCTTAATTCCGGACAGACGCACCGGGGAGCTGTTTTTT. It translates to CASSLIPDRRTGELFF. The whole variable domain, filled in from reference TRBV5-6 and TRBJ2-2, reads DAGVTQSPTHLIKTRGQQVTLRCSPKSGHDTVSWYQQALGQGPQFIFQYYEEEERQRGNFPDRFSGHQFPNYSSELNVNALLLGDSALYLCASSLIPDRRTGELFFGEGSRLTVL.

This chain links TRBV10-3 with TRBJ2-3; D is uncertain. Germline loops: CDR1 ENHRY, CDR2 SYGVKD. V was pared by 7 bases and J by 0 bases, with 11 bases between. The CDR3 covers 14 residues. CDR3 amino acids: CAITSTVSTDTQYF. The CDR3 DNA sequence: TGTGCCATCACGTCTACAGTTAGCACAGATACGCAGTATTTT.

V usage is TRBV6-5 and J usage is TRBJ1-2; 9 bases agree with TRBD1. This CDR3 is 16 amino acids long. CDR1 and CDR2 from the germline V gene are MNHEY and SVGAGI. V dropped 4 bases and J dropped 5; count of bases not matched to a gene: 11. In DNA, the CDR3 is TGTGCCAGCAGTTTCCACGGGACAGGGAATAATTATGGCTACACCTTC. Translation gives CASSFHGTGNNYGYTF.

CDR3 nucleotide sequence: TGCGCCAGCAGCTTAACCGGGACAGTGTTAGACTATGGCTACACCTTC. As protein: CASSLTGTVLDYGYTF. The chain combines TRBV5-1 with TRBJ1-2; 7 positions match TRBD1. J was trimmed by 3 bases and V by 2 bases; bases with no gene match: 10. Germline V lookup: CDR1 SGHRS, CDR2 YFSETQ. The CDR3 extends over 16 amino acids.

CDR3 residues: CAWSVNRGGGGWTDTQYF. As DNA, the CDR3 is TGTGCCTGGAGTGTAAACAGGGGAGGCGGAGGTTGGACAGATACGCAGTATTTT. V and J are TRBV30 and TRBJ2-3; a possible D gene is TRBD1 (7 bases). V shed 0 bases and J shed 3 bases, with 22 bases lying between them. The CDR3 is made up of 18 amino acids. Germline CDR1 GTSNPN, CDR2 SVGIG (reference sequence).

The genes are TRBV6-1 and TRBJ1-2, with 10 bases identical to TRBD1. J was trimmed by 8 bases and V by 4 bases; bases with no gene match: 7. The CDR3 is made up of 14 amino acids. The germline gives CDR1 MNHNS, CDR2 SASEGT. In DNA form, the CDR3 reads TGTGCCAGCAGTGTGGACAGGGGGACGGGCGGCTACACCTTC. Protein product: CASSVDRGTGGYTF.

The V gene is TRBV5-1, the J gene TRBJ1-4; maybe TRBD1 (5 bases). The V gene lost 0 bases and the J gene lost 3 bases, with 15 bases spanning the gap. CDR3 size: 17 residues. The germline V gene encodes CDR1 SGHRS and CDR2 YFSETQ. CDR3 region: CASSLADGRGSNEKLFF. DNA of the CDR3: TGCGCCAGCAGCTTGGCCGATGGGAGGGGTTCTAATGAAAAACTGTTTTTT.

This clone showed up just a few times. J is TRBJ1-1 and V is TRBV11-1; weak D call: TRBD1 (5 bases). The V gene's germline CDR1 is SGHAT and CDR2 FQDESV (reference sequence). The germline V and J ends were trimmed by 6 bases and 3 bases, with 14 bases remaining between them. CDR3 size: 14 residues. CDR3 sequence (DNA): TGTGCCAGCAGTCCTGACAGAAGGGACACTGAAGCTTTCTTT. Protein sequence: CASSPDRRDTEAFF. Full variable domain (rest looked up from reference TRBV11-1 and TRBJ1-1): EAEVAQSPRYKITEKSQAVAFWCDPISGHATLYWYRQILGQGPELLVQFQDESVVDDSQLPKDRFSAERLKGVDSTLKIQPAELGDSAMYLCASSPDRRDTEAFFGQGTRLTVV.

This clone has a handful of counts. The chain joins TRBV7-2 to TRBJ2-2, with D possibly TRBD1 on 5 matching bases. CDR3 length equals 14 residues. V was trimmed by 3 bases and J by 6 bases, leaving 11 bases between them. The germline gives CDR1 SGHTA, CDR2 FQGNSA. The CDR3 DNA reads as TGTGCCAGCAGCTTCCACAGGTCGGCCGGGGAGCTGTTTTTT. Amino acids: CASSFHRSAGELFF.

The chain couples TRBV5-4 to TRBJ1-4; 8 bases are shared with TRBD1. Germline trimming cut 4 bases from V and 7 bases from J; bases unmatched to any gene: 9. The CDR3 loop spans 15 amino acids. In germline, CDR1 is SGHNT, CDR2 YYREEE (reference sequence). CDR3 DNA: TGTGCCAGCAGCAGGACGGGACAGGCGGGTGAAAAACTGTTTTTT. Translation: CASSRTGQAGEKLFF.

The chain combines TRBV6-5 with TRBJ1-3, with D uncertain. The V end was cut by 4 bases, the J end by 0 bases, with 7 bases between. CDR3 length equals 14 residues. Germline assignment: CDR1 MNHEY and CDR2 SVGAGI. Here the CDR3 DNA reads TGTGCCAGCAGTTTACGGAGCTCTGGAAACACCATATATTTT. Amino acid sequence: CASSLRSSGNTIYF.

The chain has TRBV7-3 and TRBJ2-3, with TRBD1 matching over 10 bases. V was pared by 5 bases and J by 6 bases, with 8 bases of the junction left unmatched. The CDR3 totals 15 residues. Germline V gene sequence: CDR1 SGHTA, CDR2 FQGTGA. The CDR3 DNA sequence: TGTGCCAGCAGCCTCGGGACAGGGGTAGGCGATACGCAGTATTTT. Amino acids: CASSLGTGVGDTQYF.

The chain is built from TRBV6-6 and TRBJ2-1; D might be TRBD2 (7 bases). Trimming took 8 bases from V and 13 from J, leaving 24 bases between them. The CDR3 covers 14 residues. CDR1 and CDR2 (germline): MNHNY, SVGAGI (reference sequence). Written as DNA, the CDR3 is TGTGCCAGCGCCGAAGGGGGGGCTTGGAACGGCCAGTTCTTC. It translates to CASAEGGAWNGQFF.

The chain combines TRBV7-6 with TRBJ1-3, with D unclear. V was pared by 1 base and J by 0 bases, with 13 bases between. This CDR3 has 17 residues. Germline CDR1 is SGHVS and CDR2 is FNYEAQ. The CDR3 sequence is CASSLVTTPSSGNTIYF. The CDR3, as DNA: TGTGCCAGCAGCTTAGTTACTACCCCCTCCTCTGGAAACACCATATATTTT.

This rearrangement joins TRBV18 to TRBJ2-3; 11 nucleotides line up with TRBD2. Germline loops: CDR1 KGHSH, CDR2 LQKENI. The CDR3 sequence is 15 residues long. The trim removed 3 bases at V and 6 bases at J, leaving 5 bases unmatched. The DNA of the CDR3 is TGTGCCAGCTCACCGGGACTAGCGGATGGGGATACGCAGTATTTT. Protein: CASSPGLADGDTQYF. The whole variable domain, filled in from reference TRBV18 and TRBJ2-3, reads NAGVMQNPRHLVRRRGQEARLRCSPMKGHSHVYWYRQLPEEGLKFMVYLQKENIIDESGMPKERFSAEFPKEGPSILRIQQVVRGDSAAYFCASSPGLADGDTQYFGPGTRLTVL.

There are a few counts of this clone. This sample includes further DNA sequences coding for the same CDR3. This sequence joins TRBV18 and TRBJ2-7; TRBD2 matches at 7 bases. Looked up from germline, CDR1 is KGHSH and CDR2 is LQKENI. The CDR3 runs 15 residues. Trimming cost V 0 bases and J 2 bases; bases outside gene matches: 4. In nucleotides, the CDR3 is TGTGCCAGCTCACCACCCAGCGGGGCTACCTACGAGCAGTACTTC. Translation: CASSPPSGATYEQYF.

This chain uses TRBV2 with TRBJ2-3; a weak D match, TRBD1 (5 bases). CDR3 length: 16 residues. The V end lost 2 bases, the J end lost 0 bases, and 12 bases lay between the germline ends. Per germline, CDR1 SNHLY and CDR2 FYNNEI. CDR3 DNA: TGTGCCAGCAGTGAATTGGCAGGGCCCAGCACAGATACGCAGTATTTT. Translating it yields CASSELAGPSTDTQYF. The full variable domain, in which reference TRBV2 and TRBJ2-3 provide the parts outside the CDR3, is EPEVTQTPSHQVTQMGQEVILRCVPISNHLYFYWYRQILGQKVEFLVSFYNNEISEKSEIFDDQFSVERPDGSNFTLKIRSTKLEDSAMYFCASSELAGPSTDTQYFGPGTRLTVL.

The chain uses TRBV7-9 and TRBJ1-5; 7 bases map to TRBD1. This CDR3 is 17 amino acids long. Per the germline V gene, CDR1 is SEHNR and CDR2 is FQNEAQ (reference sequence). V trimming: 0 bases; J trimming: 0 bases; junction bases outside the gene matches: 5. The CDR3 reads CASSLAGGGYSNQPQHF. The CDR3 region has the DNA TGTGCCAGCAGCTTAGCCGGAGGGGGCTATAGCAATCAGCCCCAGCATTTT.

This clone has more than one count but fewer than ten. The chain is built from TRBV27 and TRBJ1-2; maybe TRBD1 (6 bases). This CDR3 has 17 amino acids. V dropped 5 bases and J dropped 4 bases, with 23 bases sitting between them. Germline-derived CDR1 and CDR2 are MNHEY and SMNVEV (reference sequence). The CDR3: CASSPPPGHPSPYGYTF. The CDR3 DNA is TGTGCCAGCAGTCCCCCTCCGGGACATCCAAGTCCCTATGGCTACACCTTC.

This clone was observed a few times. V is TRBV9 and J is TRBJ1-1; 8 bases align to TRBD1. Looked up from germline, CDR1 is SGDLS and CDR2 is YYNGEE. The trim removed 0 bases at V and 5 bases at J, leaving 3 bases unmatched. The CDR3 totals 14 residues. CDR3 loop: CASSVVQGATEAFF. The CDR3 DNA is TGTGCCAGCAGCGTAGTTCAGGGGGCGACTGAAGCTTTCTTT.

The genes are TRBV9 and TRBJ2-3; 8 positions agree with TRBD1. The CDR3 extends over 16 amino acids. Germline CDR1 and CDR2: SGDLS and YYNGEE. V lost 3 bases, J lost 5 bases, and 11 bases stayed unmatched. The CDR3 spells CASSAPKGQAVDTQYF. In nucleotides, the CDR3 is TGTGCCAGCAGCGCCCCGAAGGGACAGGCCGTAGATACGCAGTATTTT.

The chain couples TRBV10-3 to TRBJ2-3, with D maybe TRBD2 (6 bases). Germline loops: CDR1 ENHRY, CDR2 SYGVKD. The CDR3 has 16 amino acids. V was cut by 2 bases and J by 2 bases, with 14 bases left in between. The CDR3 spells CAISEPRGSSTDTQYF. In DNA, the CDR3 is TGTGCCATCAGTGAGCCTCGGGGGTCTTCCACAGATACGCAGTATTTT.